The clone carrying this T cell receptor (beta chain) was recorded many times. This record comes from a study of kidney transplant recipient with SARS-CoV-2 infection. This CDR3 contains 15 residues. V shed 7 bases and J shed 0 bases, with 15 bases lying between them. Germline CDR1 is MNHEY and CDR2 is SVGAGI. Each CDR3 protein gets one entry after TCRdb re-called the reads with MiXCR. The table records fewer than 250,000 distinct CDR3 sequences, around 28% of them present only once. The sequencing used a blood sample, collected at baseline and on day 111 from a kidney transplant recipient. V gene TRBV6-5 combines with J gene TRBJ1-2; D is uncertain. This receptor was taken from a male patient in his 30s who had COVID-19 and was a kidney transplant recipient. The T cells may partly be graft donor cells. CDR3 region: CASIGTVRTNYGYTF. The CDR3 DNA is TGTGCCAGCATCGGAACCGTAAGAACTAACTATGGCTACACCTTC.